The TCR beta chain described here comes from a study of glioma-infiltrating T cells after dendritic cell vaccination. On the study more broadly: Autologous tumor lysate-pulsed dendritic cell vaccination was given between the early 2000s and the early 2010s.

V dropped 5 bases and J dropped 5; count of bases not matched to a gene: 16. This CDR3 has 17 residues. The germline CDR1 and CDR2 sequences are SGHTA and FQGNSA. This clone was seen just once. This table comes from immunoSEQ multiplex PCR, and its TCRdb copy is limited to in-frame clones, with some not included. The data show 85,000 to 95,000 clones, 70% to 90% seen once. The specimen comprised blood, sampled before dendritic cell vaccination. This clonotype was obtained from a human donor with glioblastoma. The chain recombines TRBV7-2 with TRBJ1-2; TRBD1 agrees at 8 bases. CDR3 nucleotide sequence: TGTGCCAGCAGCCCTCCCGGGACAGGAGACACTCGATATGGCTACACCTTC. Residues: CASSPPGTGDTRYGYTF.